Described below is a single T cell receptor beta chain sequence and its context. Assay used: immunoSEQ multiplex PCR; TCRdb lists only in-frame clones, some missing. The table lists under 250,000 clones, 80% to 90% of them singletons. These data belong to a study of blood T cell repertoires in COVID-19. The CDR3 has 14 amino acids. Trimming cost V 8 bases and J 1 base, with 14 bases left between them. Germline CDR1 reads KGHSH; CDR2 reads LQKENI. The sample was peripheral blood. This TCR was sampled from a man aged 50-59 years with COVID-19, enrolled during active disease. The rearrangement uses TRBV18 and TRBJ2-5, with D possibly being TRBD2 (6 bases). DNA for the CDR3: TGTGCCAGCCGGAGGGGAGGTTTCCAAGAGACCCAGTACTTC. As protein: CASRRGGFQETQYF.